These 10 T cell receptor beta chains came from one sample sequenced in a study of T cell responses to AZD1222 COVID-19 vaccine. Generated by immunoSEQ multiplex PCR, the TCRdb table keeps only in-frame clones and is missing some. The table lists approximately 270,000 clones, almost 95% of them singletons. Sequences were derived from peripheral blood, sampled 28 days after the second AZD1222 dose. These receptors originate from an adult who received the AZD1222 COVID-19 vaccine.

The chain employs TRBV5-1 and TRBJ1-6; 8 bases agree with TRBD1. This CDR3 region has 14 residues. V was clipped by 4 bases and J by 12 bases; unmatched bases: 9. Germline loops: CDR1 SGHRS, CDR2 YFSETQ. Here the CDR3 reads CASSPDRGHGPLHF. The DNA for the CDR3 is TGCGCCAGCAGCCCTGACAGGGGTCACGGACCCCTCCACTTT.

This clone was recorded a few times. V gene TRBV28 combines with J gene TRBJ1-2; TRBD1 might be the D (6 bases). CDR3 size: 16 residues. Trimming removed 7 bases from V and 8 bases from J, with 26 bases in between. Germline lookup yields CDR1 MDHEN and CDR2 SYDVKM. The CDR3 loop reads CASTTFPRGRTAGYTF. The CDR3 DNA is TGTGCCAGCACCACCTTTCCGAGGGGGAGGACCGCCGGCTACACCTTC.

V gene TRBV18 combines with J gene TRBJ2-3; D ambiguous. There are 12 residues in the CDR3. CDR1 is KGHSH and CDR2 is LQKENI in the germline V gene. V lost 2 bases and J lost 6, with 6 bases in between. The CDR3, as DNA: TGTGCCAGCTCACCAGGTGGGGATACGCAGTATTTT. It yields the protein CASSPGGDTQYF.

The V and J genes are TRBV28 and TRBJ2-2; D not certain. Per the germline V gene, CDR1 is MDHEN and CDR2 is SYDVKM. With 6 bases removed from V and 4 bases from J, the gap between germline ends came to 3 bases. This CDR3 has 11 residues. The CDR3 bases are TGTGCCAGCAGGACCACCGGGGAGCTGTTTTTT. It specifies CASRTTGELFF. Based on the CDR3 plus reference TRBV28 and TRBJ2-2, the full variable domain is DVKVTQSSRYLVKRTGEKVFLECVQDMDHENMFWYRQDPGLGLRLIYFSYDVKMKEKGDIPEGYSVSREKKERFSLILESASTNQTSMYLCASRTTGELFFGEGSRLTVL.

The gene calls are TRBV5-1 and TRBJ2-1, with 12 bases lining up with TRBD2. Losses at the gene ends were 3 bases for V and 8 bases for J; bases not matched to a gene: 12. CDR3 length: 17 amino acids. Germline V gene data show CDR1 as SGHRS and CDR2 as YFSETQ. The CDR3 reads CASSWLAGGRIGDEQFF. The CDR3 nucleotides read TGCGCCAGCAGCTGGCTAGCGGGAGGGCGTATCGGGGATGAGCAGTTCTTC.

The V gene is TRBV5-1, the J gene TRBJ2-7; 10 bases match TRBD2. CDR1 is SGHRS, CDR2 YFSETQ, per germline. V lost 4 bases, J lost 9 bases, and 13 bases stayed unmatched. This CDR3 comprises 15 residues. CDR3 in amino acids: CASSAGSGRERWQYF. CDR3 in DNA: TGCGCCAGCAGCGCCGGAAGCGGGAGGGAACGTTGGCAGTACTTC.

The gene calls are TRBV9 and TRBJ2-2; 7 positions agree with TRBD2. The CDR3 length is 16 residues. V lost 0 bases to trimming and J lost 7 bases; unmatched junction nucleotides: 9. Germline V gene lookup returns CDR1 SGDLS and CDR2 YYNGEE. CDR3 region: CASSVDAGDFDGELFF. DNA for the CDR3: TGTGCCAGCAGCGTAGATGCGGGGGACTTCGACGGGGAGCTGTTTTTT.

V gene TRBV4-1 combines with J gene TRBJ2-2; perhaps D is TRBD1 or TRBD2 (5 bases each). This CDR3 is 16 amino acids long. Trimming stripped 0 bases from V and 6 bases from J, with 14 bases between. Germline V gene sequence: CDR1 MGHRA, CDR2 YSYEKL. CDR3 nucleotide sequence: TGCGCCAGCAGCCAAGAGGGACCCGCAGCGGCCGGGGAGCTGTTTTTT. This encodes CASSQEGPAAAGELFF.

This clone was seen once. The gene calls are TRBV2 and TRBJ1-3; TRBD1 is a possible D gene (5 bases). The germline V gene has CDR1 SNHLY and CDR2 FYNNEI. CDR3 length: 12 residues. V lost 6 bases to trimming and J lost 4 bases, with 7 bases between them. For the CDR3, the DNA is TGTGCCAGCAGGGGGCTGGGAAACACCATATATTTT. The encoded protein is CASRGLGNTIYF.

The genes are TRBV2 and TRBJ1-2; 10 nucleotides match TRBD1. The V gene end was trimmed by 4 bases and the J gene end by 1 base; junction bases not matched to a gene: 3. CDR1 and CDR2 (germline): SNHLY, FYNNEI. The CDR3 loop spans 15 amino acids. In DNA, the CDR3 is TGTGCCAGCAGTGCCCGGGACAGGGGTAACTATGGCTACACCTTC. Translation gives CASSARDRGNYGYTF. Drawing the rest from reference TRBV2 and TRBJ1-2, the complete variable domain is EPEVTQTPSHQVTQMGQEVILRCVPISNHLYFYWYRQILGQKVEFLVSFYNNEISEKSEIFDDQFSVERPDGSNFTLKIRSTKLEDSAMYFCASSARDRGNYGYTFGSGTRLTVV.